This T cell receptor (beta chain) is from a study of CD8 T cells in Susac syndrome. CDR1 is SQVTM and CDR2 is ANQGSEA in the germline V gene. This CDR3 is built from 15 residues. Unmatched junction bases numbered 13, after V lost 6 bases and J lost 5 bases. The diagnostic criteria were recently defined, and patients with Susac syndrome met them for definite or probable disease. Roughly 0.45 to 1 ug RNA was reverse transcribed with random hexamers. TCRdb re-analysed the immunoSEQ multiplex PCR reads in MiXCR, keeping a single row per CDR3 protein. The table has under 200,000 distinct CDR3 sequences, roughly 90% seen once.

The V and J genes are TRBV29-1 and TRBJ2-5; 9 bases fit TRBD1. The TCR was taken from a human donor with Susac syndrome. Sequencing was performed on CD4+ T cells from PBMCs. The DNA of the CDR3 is TGCAGCGTCGGGGCTCCGGGACAGGGTACTGAGACCCAGTACTTC. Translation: CSVGAPGQGTETQYF.